This T cell receptor (beta chain) emerged from a study of T cells in localized non-small cell lung cancer. Method: immunoSEQ multiplex PCR; TCRdb's copy keeps in-frame clones and lacks some. The table records 25,000 or so clones, just over 90% of them present only once. About this clone: Its specificity is unknown.

Whole-study results and caveats: There were a median around 57 of the top 100 tumor clones appearing in adjacent lung. In uninvolved adjacent lung, T cell clonality reached its highest value, exceeding tumor.

CDR1 DFQATT and CDR2 SNEGSKA come from the germline V gene (reference sequence). There are 11 residues in the CDR3. V lost 5 bases and J lost 13, with 15 bases in between. This receptor was taken from a woman aged 40 to 75 with stage I lung adenocarcinoma. This material consisted of peripheral blood, taken before any cancer treatment. This chain joins TRBV20-1 and TRBJ1-3; D is unclear. The CDR3 sequence: CSALTPTWIYF. CDR3 nucleotides: TGCAGTGCTTTAACTCCAACGTGGATATATTTT.